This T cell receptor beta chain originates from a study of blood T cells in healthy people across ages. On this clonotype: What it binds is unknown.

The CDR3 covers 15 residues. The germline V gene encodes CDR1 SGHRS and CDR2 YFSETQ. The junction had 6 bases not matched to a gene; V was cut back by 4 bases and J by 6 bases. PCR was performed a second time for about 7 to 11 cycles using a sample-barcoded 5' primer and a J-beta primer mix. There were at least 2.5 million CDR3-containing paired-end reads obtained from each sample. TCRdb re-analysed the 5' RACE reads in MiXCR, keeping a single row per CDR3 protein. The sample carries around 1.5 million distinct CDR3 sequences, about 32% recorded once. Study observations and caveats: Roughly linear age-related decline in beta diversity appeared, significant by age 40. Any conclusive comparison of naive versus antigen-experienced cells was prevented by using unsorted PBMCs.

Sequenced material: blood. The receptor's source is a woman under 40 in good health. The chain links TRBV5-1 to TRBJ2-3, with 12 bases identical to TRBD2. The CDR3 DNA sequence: TGCGCCAGCAGCCGGACTAGCGGGGAGCAGGATACGCAGTATTTT. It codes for CASSRTSGEQDTQYF.